These T cell receptor beta chains were read from a single sample in a study of cytomegalovirus exposure and HLA in healthy donors. The table came from immunoSEQ multiplex PCR; TCRdb's copy has only in-frame clones and leaves some out. Here the sample spans 200,000 to 250,000 clones, over 75% being singletons. Sequences were obtained from PBMCs. Receptors were obtained from a woman in her forties or fifties in good health and CMV-seropositive. The CDR3 runs from the conserved cysteine through the conserved F or W. The D gene is left open where the match is weak. The size of a clone is reported for some rows only, either as once, few or many, or as a class for expanded clones.

v_gene: TRBV9
j_gene: TRBJ2-2
d_gene: .
abundance: .
CDR3nt: TGTGCCAGCAGCGTAGATCGGGGTTGGACCGGGGAGCTGTTTTTT
CDR3aa: CASSVDRGWTGELFF

v_gene: TRBV29-1
j_gene: TRBJ1-1
d_gene: .
abundance: .
CDR3nt: TGCAGCGTTGAAGTCTTGGAGGGTACTGAAGCTTTCTTT
CDR3aa: CSVEVLEGTEAFF

v_gene: TRBV30
j_gene: TRBJ1-1
d_gene: TRBD1
abundance: .
CDR3nt: TGTGCCTGGAGAGGACAGGGGTTCACTGAAGCTTTCTTT
CDR3aa: CAWRGQGFTEAFF

v_gene: TRBV7-3
j_gene: TRBJ1-1
d_gene: TRBD1
abundance: few
CDR3nt: TGTGCCAGCAGGAGGCCGGACAGGGGAATGAACACTGAAGCTTTCTTT
CDR3aa: CASRRPDRGMNTEAFF

v_gene: TRBV11-1
j_gene: TRBJ2-3
d_gene: .
abundance: .
CDR3nt: TGTGCCAGCAGCTCGCCGGGGTCAGGACGCACAGATACGCAGTATTTT
CDR3aa: CASSSPGSGRTDTQYF

v_gene: TRBV6-5
j_gene: TRBJ1-3
d_gene: .
abundance: .
CDR3nt: TGTGCCAGCAGTTCTGCGGATTCTGGAAACACCATATATTTT
CDR3aa: CASSSADSGNTIYF

v_gene: TRBV7-2
j_gene: TRBJ2-2
d_gene: .
abundance: .
CDR3nt: TGTGCCAGCAGCTTTCGAACTGGCACCGGGGAGCTGTTTTTT
CDR3aa: CASSFRTGTGELFF

v_gene: TRBV27
j_gene: TRBJ1-1
d_gene: .
abundance: .
CDR3nt: TGTGCCAGCAGTGAATTGGACAGTGTCTGGTCGGGGACTGAAGCTTTCTTT
CDR3aa: CASSELDSVWSGTEAFF

v_gene: TRBV4-3
j_gene: TRBJ1-1
d_gene: .
abundance: .
CDR3nt: TGCGCCAGCAGGCTAAGCAGGGCAGGGTACACTGAAGCTTTCTTT
CDR3aa: CASRLSRAGYTEAFF

v_gene: TRBV7-9
j_gene: TRBJ2-7
d_gene: .
abundance: .
CDR3nt: TGTGCCAGCAGCTCCCTACTCGCTAGGGAGCAGTACTTC
CDR3aa: CASSSLLAREQYF

v_gene: TRBV5-5
j_gene: TRBJ2-3
d_gene: TRBD1
abundance: once
CDR3nt: TGTGCCAGCAGCTTGGATGGGACAGGCACAGATACGCAGTATTTT
CDR3aa: CASSLDGTGTDTQYF

v_gene: TRBV2
j_gene: TRBJ2-1
d_gene: TRBD2
abundance: .
CDR3nt: TGTGCCAGCAGTGGTACTAGCGGGGCCGATGAGCAGTTCTTC
CDR3aa: CASSGTSGADEQFF

v_gene: TRBV2
j_gene: TRBJ2-2
d_gene: TRBD1
abundance: .
CDR3nt: TGTGCCAGCAGGGCCGGGACAGGGGACACCGGGGAGCTGTTTTTT
CDR3aa: CASRAGTGDTGELFF

v_gene: TRBV19
j_gene: TRBJ2-3
d_gene: .
abundance: .
CDR3nt: TGTGCCAGTAGGCCGACAGCCCCCCCAGATACGCAGTATTTT
CDR3aa: CASRPTAPPDTQYF

v_gene: TRBV27
j_gene: TRBJ2-5
d_gene: TRBD2
abundance: .
CDR3nt: TGTGCCAGCAGTTGGACTAGATGGGAGACCCAGTACTTC
CDR3aa: CASSWTRWETQYF

v_gene: TRBV6-5
j_gene: TRBJ1-2
d_gene: TRBD1
abundance: .
CDR3nt: TGTGCCAGCAGTTACTCGGACAGGCCGTGGGGCTACACCTTC
CDR3aa: CASSYSDRPWGYTF

v_gene: TRBV9
j_gene: TRBJ2-3
d_gene: .
abundance: .
CDR3nt: TGTGCCAGCAGCGTAACGAGGGGGGGTTTAGATACGCAGTATTTT
CDR3aa: CASSVTRGGLDTQYF

v_gene: TRBV6-5
j_gene: TRBJ2-2
d_gene: TRBD1
abundance: .
CDR3nt: TGTGCCAGCAGTTACTCGACGACAGGGAAGGGGGAGCTGTTTTTT
CDR3aa: CASSYSTTGKGELFF

v_gene: TRBV7-2
j_gene: TRBJ2-3
d_gene: .
abundance: .
CDR3nt: TGTGCCAGCAGCTCGGCGGCAGATACGCAGTATTTT
CDR3aa: CASSSAADTQYF

v_gene: TRBV28
j_gene: TRBJ1-2
d_gene: TRBD1
abundance: .
CDR3nt: TGTGCCAGCAGTTTGTCGCGACAGGGGAACTATGGCTACACCTTC
CDR3aa: CASSLSRQGNYGYTF

v_gene: TRBV9
j_gene: TRBJ1-1
d_gene: .
abundance: .
CDR3nt: TGTGCCAGCAGCGAGGGTGGGTTGGGGGGAGAGAACACTGAAGCTTTCTTT
CDR3aa: CASSEGGLGGENTEAFF

v_gene: TRBV9
j_gene: TRBJ2-2
d_gene: .
abundance: .
CDR3nt: TGTGCCAGCAGCCTACTACAGGGAAACACCGGGGAGCTGTTTTTT
CDR3aa: CASSLLQGNTGELFF

v_gene: TRBV5-5
j_gene: TRBJ2-5
d_gene: TRBD2
abundance: .
CDR3nt: TGTGCCAGCAGCTTGAGGACTAGCGGGTGGGAGACCCAGTACTTC
CDR3aa: CASSLRTSGWETQYF

v_gene: TRBV7-9
j_gene: TRBJ1-4
d_gene: .
abundance: .
CDR3nt: TGTGCCAGCAGCCAAAATTCTAATGAAAAACTGTTTTTT
CDR3aa: CASSQNSNEKLFF

v_gene: TRBV19
j_gene: TRBJ1-2
d_gene: .
abundance: once
CDR3nt: TGTGCCAGTACTGGGGGCGGATTCTATGGCTACACCTTC
CDR3aa: CASTGGGFYGYTF

v_gene: TRBV5-4
j_gene: TRBJ2-1
d_gene: TRBD2
abundance: .
CDR3nt: TGTGCCAGCAGCTTGGCCGGGGGGAACTCCTACAATGAGCAGTTCTTC
CDR3aa: CASSLAGGNSYNEQFF

v_gene: TRBV5-6
j_gene: TRBJ2-2
d_gene: .
abundance: .
CDR3nt: TGTGCCAGCAGCGCGGGACCCCTTGGGAAGCTGTTTTTT
CDR3aa: CASSAGPLGKLFF

v_gene: TRBV14
j_gene: TRBJ2-3
d_gene: TRBD1
abundance: .
CDR3nt: TGTGCCAGCAGCCATCAAAAGACAGGGTCGGCAGATACGCAGTATTTT
CDR3aa: CASSHQKTGSADTQYF

v_gene: TRBV19
j_gene: TRBJ1-2
d_gene: .
abundance: .
CDR3nt: TGTGCCAGTAGGCCCGGGACAACCCGTAACTATGGCTACACCTTC
CDR3aa: CASRPGTTRNYGYTF

v_gene: TRBV10-3
j_gene: TRBJ2-4
d_gene: TRBD1
abundance: .
CDR3nt: TGTGCCATCAGTGAGCCGGGACAGGGAGTCTCCTCCTTGAGTTCCAAAAACATTCAGTACTTC
CDR3aa: CAISEPGQGVSSLSSKNIQYF

v_gene: TRBV29-1
j_gene: TRBJ2-5
d_gene: .
abundance: .
CDR3nt: TGCAGCGTGGAGTCCCTAGCGAGGGAGACCCAGTACTTC
CDR3aa: CSVESLARETQYF

v_gene: TRBV10-2
j_gene: TRBJ1-5
d_gene: .
abundance: few
CDR3nt: TGCGCCAGCAGGGACACTGAGCCTAATCAGCCCCAGCATTTT
CDR3aa: CASRDTEPNQPQHF

v_gene: TRBV28
j_gene: TRBJ2-5
d_gene: TRBD2
abundance: .
CDR3nt: TGTGCCAGCAGGTATAGCGGGGGAGAGACCCAGTACTTC
CDR3aa: CASRYSGGETQYF

v_gene: TRBV6-5
j_gene: TRBJ1-5
d_gene: .
abundance: .
CDR3nt: TGTGCCAGCAGTTACTGGGGGGGCAGTCAGCCCCAGCATTTT
CDR3aa: CASSYWGGSQPQHF

v_gene: TRBV7-3
j_gene: TRBJ2-3
d_gene: TRBD2
abundance: few
CDR3nt: TGTGCCAGCAGCTTATACCCAATCTCCGGACTAGCGGGGGGGTCAGATACGCAGTATTTT
CDR3aa: CASSLYPISGLAGGSDTQYF

v_gene: TRBV28
j_gene: TRBJ2-1
d_gene: .
abundance: once
CDR3nt: TGTGCCAGCAGTTCCTTCTATGAGCAGTTCTTC
CDR3aa: CASSSFYEQFF

v_gene: TRBV27
j_gene: TRBJ1-6
d_gene: .
abundance: .
CDR3nt: TGTGCCAGCAGCTCAAACGGGCCCGGGAGCTCCTATAATTCACCCCTCCACTTT
CDR3aa: CASSSNGPGSSYNSPLHF

v_gene: TRBV7-6
j_gene: TRBJ1-3
d_gene: .
abundance: .
CDR3nt: TGTGCCAGCAGCTTAGTTGTCAGGGGCGCGTTACGAAACACCATATATTTT
CDR3aa: CASSLVVRGALRNTIYF

v_gene: TRBV15
j_gene: TRBJ1-1
d_gene: .
abundance: .
CDR3nt: TGTGCCACCAGCAGAGATCAAGAGGAGGAGAACACTGAAGCTTTCTTT
CDR3aa: CATSRDQEEENTEAFF

v_gene: TRBV28
j_gene: TRBJ2-3
d_gene: .
abundance: .
CDR3nt: TGTGCCAGCAGTTTGTCCAGGCCATACACAGATACGCAGTATTTT
CDR3aa: CASSLSRPYTDTQYF

v_gene: TRBV7-9
j_gene: TRBJ2-1
d_gene: .
abundance: .
CDR3nt: TGTGCCAGCAGCCACGGCGGGGTCGATGAGCAGTTCTTC
CDR3aa: CASSHGGVDEQFF

v_gene: TRBV9
j_gene: TRBJ2-7
d_gene: .
abundance: .
CDR3nt: TGTGCCAGCAGCGTAGGCCCTGACAGCTACGAGCAGTACTTC
CDR3aa: CASSVGPDSYEQYF